Shown below are 18 T cell receptor beta chains from a single sample sequenced in a study of T cell responses to AZD1222 COVID-19 vaccine. The table came from immunoSEQ multiplex PCR; TCRdb's copy has only in-frame clones and leaves some out. This repertoire shows 150,000 to 200,000 clones, more than 80% found once; its top ten account for around 4%. Material: peripheral blood, obtained on day 0 of AZD1222 vaccination. These receptors came from an adult in good health.

The V and J genes are TRBV15 and TRBJ1-4; tentatively, D is TRBD1 (6 bases). The V gene lost 1 base and the J gene lost 5 bases, with 11 bases spanning the gap. CDR1 is LNHNV and CDR2 is YYDKDF in the germline V gene (reference sequence). This CDR3 has 15 amino acids. CDR3 in DNA: TGTGCCACCAGCAGAGGAGGGACACGGAATGAAAAACTGTTTTTT. Its translation is CATSRGGTRNEKLFF.

The V and J genes are TRBV7-6 and TRBJ2-7; tentatively, D is TRBD1 (6 bases). V lost 5 bases, J lost 0 bases, and 14 bases lay in between. Germline V CDR1 and CDR2: SGHVS, FNYEAQ. This CDR3 comprises 15 residues. CDR3 in amino acids: CASSPYDRSSYEQYF. The CDR3 bases are TGTGCCAGCAGCCCATACGACAGGAGCTCCTACGAGCAGTACTTC.

This clone showed up just a few times. The chain has TRBV6-2 or TRBV6-3 and TRBJ2-5; maybe TRBD2 (6 bases). The CDR3 length is 13 residues. The V and J ends lost 5 bases and 5 bases respectively, with 12 bases between them. CDR1 is MNHEY and CDR2 is SVGEGT in the germline V gene. CDR3 residues: CASSAIGGETQYF. CDR3 DNA: TGTGCCAGCAGTGCGATTGGGGGGGAGACCCAGTACTTC.

The chain employs TRBV18 and TRBJ1-1, with a tentative D call TRBD1 (5 bases). Germline V gene sequence: CDR1 KGHSH, CDR2 LQKENI. CDR3 length: 13 residues. The germline V and J ends were trimmed by 8 bases and 2 bases, with 12 bases remaining between them. CDR3 loop: CASQEQVNTEAFF. As DNA, the CDR3 is TGTGCCAGCCAAGAACAGGTAAACACTGAAGCTTTCTTT.

This sequence joins TRBV14 and TRBJ2-7, with D possibly TRBD2 on 6 matching bases. Trimming shortened V by 4 bases and J by 1 base, and 14 bases separated the two germline ends. Germline loops: CDR1 SGHDN, CDR2 FVKESK. There are 15 residues in the CDR3. CDR3 in amino acids: CASSRLGGGSYEQYF. The CDR3 DNA is TGTGCCAGCAGCCGACTAGGAGGTGGATCCTACGAGCAGTACTTC.

CDR3 DNA: TGTGCCAGTAGTATGGGGAGGGGAATCGAAGCTTTCTTT. Translation gives CASSMGRGIEAFF. The V call is TRBV19, the J call TRBJ1-1; D perhaps matches TRBD1 (5 bases). The CDR3 has 13 residues. CDR1 is LNHDA and CDR2 is SQIVND in the germline V gene (reference sequence). Trimming stripped 3 bases from V and 8 bases from J, with 13 bases between.

V is TRBV6-5 and J is TRBJ2-3; D remains unclear. The CDR3 consists of 12 residues. CDR1 and CDR2 (germline): MNHEY, SVGAGI. Trimming took off 6 bases at V and 4 bases at J, with 8 bases between the two ends. This chain's CDR3 is CASRQSADTQYF. The DNA for the CDR3 is TGTGCCAGCAGACAGTCCGCAGATACGCAGTATTTT.

V and J are TRBV7-6 and TRBJ2-2; 7 bases map to TRBD2. Trimming removed 5 bases from V and 7 bases from J; junction bases left unmatched: 7. Germline lookup yields CDR1 SGHVS and CDR2 FNYEAQ. This CDR3 comprises 14 residues. CDR3 amino acids: CASSRSGEGGELFF. In nucleotides, the CDR3 is TGTGCCAGCAGCCGAAGCGGGGAAGGCGGGGAGCTGTTTTTT.

This clone was counted a few times. The chain combines TRBV10-3 with TRBJ1-5; no firm D call. CDR1 and CDR2 (germline): ENHRY, SYGVKD. The CDR3 length is 12 residues. The V end was cut by 10 bases, the J end by 3 bases, with 10 bases between. The DNA of the CDR3 is TGTGCCAGCAACGGGCCCAATCAGCCCCAGCATTTT. Translating gives CASNGPNQPQHF.

The genes are TRBV6-5 and TRBJ1-2; 9 nucleotides match TRBD1. In germline, CDR1 is MNHEY, CDR2 SVGAGI. Trimming at V came to 5 bases and at J to 8 bases, leaving 9 bases not matched to a gene. The CDR3 consists of 14 residues. CDR3 nucleotide sequence: TGTGCCAGCAGTCAGCAGGGACAGGGCGGCGGCTACACCTTC. Translated: CASSQQGQGGGYTF.

The chain carries TRBV7-9 and TRBJ2-1; D may be TRBD1 or TRBD2 (5 bases each). The length of the CDR3 is 17 residues. CDR1 SEHNR and CDR2 FQNEAQ come from the germline V gene (reference sequence). With 1 base removed from V and 6 bases from J, the gap between germline ends came to 19 bases. The CDR3 region has the DNA TGTGCCAGCAGCTTAGAAGAGGGGCTGGAACTAAGCAATGAGCAGTTCTTC. Protein sequence: CASSLEEGLELSNEQFF.

The rearrangement uses TRBV5-1 and TRBJ1-2, with a tentative D call TRBD1 (5 bases). Germline loops: CDR1 SGHRS, CDR2 YFSETQ. V lost 0 bases to trimming and J lost 4 bases, with 10 bases between them. The CDR3 length is 14 residues. The DNA of the CDR3 is TGCGCCAGCAGCTTGGGACAGTCGCTCTATGGCTACACCTTC. It is translated as CASSLGQSLYGYTF.

CDR3 sequence reads: CASSPETGSGVYEAFF. CDR3 DNA sequence: TGTGCCAGTAGTCCTGAAACGGGGTCAGGTGTATATGAAGCTTTCTTT. J is TRBJ1-1 and V is TRBV19; D uncertain. The V end was cut by 5 bases, the J end by 7 bases, with 23 bases between. The CDR3 length is 16 residues. CDR1 is LNHDA, CDR2 SQIVND, per germline (reference sequence).

This clone occurred once. The genes are TRBV7-6 and TRBJ1-4, with 7 bases that match TRBD1. V shed 3 bases and J 7 bases; nucleotides not matched to a gene: 17. CDR3 length equals 18 residues. Per germline, CDR1 SGHVS and CDR2 FNYEAQ. CDR3 in amino acids: CASSLAREGATGREKLFF. For the CDR3, the DNA is TGTGCCAGCAGCTTGGCGAGAGAGGGGGCAACGGGGCGTGAAAAACTGTTTTTT.

The chain links TRBV27 to TRBJ1-1, with D possibly being TRBD1 (5 bases). The CDR3 spans 14 residues. The germline V gene encodes CDR1 MNHEY and CDR2 SMNVEV (reference sequence). The V end lost 3 bases, the J end lost 5 bases, and 13 bases lay between the germline ends. The CDR3 DNA reads as TGTGCCAGCAGTTTCGGGGCGGGAAGGACTGAAGCTTTCTTT. It is translated as CASSFGAGRTEAFF.

This rearrangement joins TRBV28 to TRBJ1-1; D is unresolved. Germline lookup yields CDR1 MDHEN and CDR2 SYDVKM. With 7 bases removed from V and 3 bases from J, the gap between germline ends came to 21 bases. This CDR3 is built from 16 residues. CDR3 in amino acids: CASTNTHWAIDTEAFF. CDR3 DNA: TGTGCCAGCACCAACACTCACTGGGCGATCGACACTGAAGCTTTCTTT.

CDR3 sequence (DNA): TGTGCCAGCAGTTACGACGACGTGTCGAATCAGCCCCAGCATTTT. This encodes CASSYDDVSNQPQHF. V usage is TRBV6-5 and J usage is TRBJ1-5; D ambiguous. The V and J ends lost 2 bases and 4 bases respectively, with 12 bases between them. CDR1 is MNHEY and CDR2 is SVGAGI in the germline V gene. The CDR3 has 15 amino acids.

This clone was detected only once. The rearrangement links TRBV23-1 to TRBJ1-1; a weak D match, TRBD1 (5 bases). TRBV23-1 is reported as an ORF; its role is uncertain. Trimming cost V 3 bases and J 1 base, with 18 bases left between them. The CDR3 contains 17 residues. The CDR3 reads CASSHRGRAGGNTEAFF. In DNA form, the CDR3 reads TGCGCCAGCAGTCATCGGGGGAGGGCCGGGGGGAACACTGAAGCTTTCTTT.